The source of this TCR beta chain is a study of cytomegalovirus exposure and HLA in healthy donors. About the research overall: Early released data comprised about 84 million unique TCRs from HLA-typed donors.

Study-wide points: Rarity characterized most TCR sequences, yet some public TCRs appeared in many donors.

Germline values: CDR1 MDHEN, CDR2 SYDVKM. Trimming removed 6 bases at V and 6 bases at J, with 26 bases between. The CDR3 runs 17 residues. On this clone: Its specificity is unknown.

60 Vbeta and 13 Jbeta primers were used in PCR. Some clones are missing from TCRdb's copy, which holds only in-frame ones; the method was immunoSEQ multiplex PCR. The repertoire includes 210,000 or so clones, about 80% of them detected once, and roughly 10% sits in the top ten. This TCR came from a woman in her forties or fifties in good health and CMV-seropositive. The chain carries TRBV28 and TRBJ1-2, with D perhaps TRBD1 (6 bases). The sample taken for sequencing was PBMCs. CDR3 amino acids: CASRKRGRDTATDGYTF. As DNA, the CDR3 is TGTGCCAGCAGGAAGCGGGGTCGGGACACGGCCACGGATGGCTACACCTTC.